A single T cell receptor beta chain is shown here with its context. The data belong to a study of liver allograft versus peripheral blood T cells. Overall study context: Blood and transplanted-liver T cell receptor repertoires from recipients were compared.

The germline V gene encodes CDR1 DFQATT and CDR2 SNEGSKA (reference sequence). The ends lost 5 bases at V and 2 bases at J; junction bases unmatched: 6. The CDR3 is 16 amino acids. Each CDR3 protein is one row after TCRdb ran MiXCR on the reads. Of thousands of distinct CDR3 sequences in the sample, about 21% were seen once. The TCR was taken from a human patient who had a liver transplant. Part of the T cells may come from the graft donor. This chain connects TRBV20-1 to TRBJ2-3, with 14 bases matching TRBD2. The CDR3 region has the DNA TGCAGTGCTCCAAGACTAGCGGGGGGGTTCACAGATACGCAGTATTTT. Translating gives CSAPRLAGGFTDTQYF.